This T cell receptor beta chain was identified during a study of CD4 T cells in relation to SARS-CoV-2 and coronaviruses. This clone appeared a few times. Its specificity is unknown. Unexposed donor CD4+ T cells date from about 2010-2019, before the COVID-19 pandemic. After approximately 10 days of culture, CD4+ T cells were isolated. Each well had a few million PBMCs in about 5% human AB serum with IL-2. Sequenced by immunoSEQ multiplex PCR; TCRdb stores in-frame clones only, minus some. In the table there are around 20,000 clones, roughly 73% of which are singletons. The germline V gene has CDR1 MNHEY and CDR2 SMNVEV (reference sequence). This CDR3 spans 14 amino acids. V shed 6 bases, J shed 5 bases, and the junction held 8 bases outside the gene matches.

The source material was CD4+ T cells from PBMCs, cultured in vitro. V is TRBV27 and J is TRBJ1-2; 8 bases fit TRBD1. The TCR sequence derives from a human donor in good health. The CDR3 spells CASRPIGQGYGYTF. The CDR3, as DNA: TGTGCCAGCAGGCCAATCGGACAGGGTTATGGCTACACCTTC.